The present T cell receptor beta chain was sequenced within a study of a mutant IDH1 vaccine in newly diagnosed glioma. As for the study in general: The sex distribution of treated patients was about 62% male and roughly 40% female, with a mean age of roughly 40 years. Every participant had undergone radiotherapy, temozolomide, or both before, and most underwent both. Notes on the study in general: Altogether, around 93% of patients exhibited vaccine-induced immune responses.

Method: immunoSEQ multiplex PCR; TCRdb's copy keeps in-frame clones and lacks some. The table has about 36,000 clones, around 90% seen once. This CDR3 has 17 amino acids. CDR1 LGHNA and CDR2 YSLEER come from the germline V gene. The ends lost 2 bases at V and 10 bases at J; junction bases unmatched: 12. Concerning this clone: The antigen is undetermined.

Documented time point: baseline, week 1 (first vaccination visit). The sample's treatment: pre-vaccination baseline after standard-of-care therapy. New IDH1-mutant, ATRX-lost WHO grade 3 or 4 astrocytomas occurred in donors. This sample comprised PBMCs, obtained from a glioma patient treated with radiotherapy, temozolomide or both. The chain recombines TRBV4-3 with TRBJ1-6; 9 bases align to TRBD1. The receptor was derived from a young man with glioma. CDR3 in DNA: TGCGCCAGCAGCCAACTTAACCCGGGACAGGGTTGGTCACCCCTCCACTTT. Amino acid sequence: CASSQLNPGQGWSPLHF.